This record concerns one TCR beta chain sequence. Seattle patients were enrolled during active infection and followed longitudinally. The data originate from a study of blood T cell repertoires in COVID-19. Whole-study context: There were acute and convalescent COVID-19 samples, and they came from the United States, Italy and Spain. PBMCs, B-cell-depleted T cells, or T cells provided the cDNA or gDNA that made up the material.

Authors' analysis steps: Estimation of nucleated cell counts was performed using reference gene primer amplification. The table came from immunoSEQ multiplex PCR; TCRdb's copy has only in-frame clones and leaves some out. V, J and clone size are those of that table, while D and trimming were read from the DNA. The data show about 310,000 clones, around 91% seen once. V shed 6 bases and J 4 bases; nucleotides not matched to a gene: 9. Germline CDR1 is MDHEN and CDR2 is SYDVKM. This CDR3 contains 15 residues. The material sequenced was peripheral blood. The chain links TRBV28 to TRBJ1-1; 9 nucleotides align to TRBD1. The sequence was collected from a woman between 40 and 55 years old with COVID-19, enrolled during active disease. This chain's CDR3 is CASSPQGARGTEAFF. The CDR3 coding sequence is TGTGCCAGCAGCCCACAGGGGGCTCGGGGCACTGAAGCTTTCTTT.